The T cell receptor (beta chain) described here comes from a study of T-cell memory formation after mild COVID-19. In the study overall: Among the donors, TCR clusters were largely specific to each donor. General study findings and limits: Pre-infection memory carried some responding clones, suggesting that cross-reactive memory joined. Specificity for SARS-CoV-2 was not confirmed among the second-wave clones peaking on day 37. Contracting clones from day 15 to 85 had balanced CD4/CD8; later expanders favoured CD4+.

This clonotype was seen a few times. What it binds is not known. TCRdb processed the 5' RACE reads anew with MiXCR; each CDR3 protein has one entry. The sample has 400,000 to 450,000 distinct CDR3 sequences; roughly 17% are singletons. Germline-derived CDR1 and CDR2 are MGHRA and YSYEKL. The CDR3 length is 16 residues. V was cut by 0 bases and J by 2 bases, with 11 bases left in between. The source is a man younger than 35 who had mild COVID-19 (a few samples of this study predate the infection). Cell type and time point are not known. V is TRBV4-1 and J is TRBJ1-5; D may be TRBD1 (6 bases). The sequencing sample was made of PBMCs or a T cell subset sorted from them (not recorded which). The CDR3 DNA is TGCGCCAGCAGCCAAGATGGGGGGCTAGGCAATCAGCCCCAGCATTTT. Translated, it gives CASSQDGGLGNQPQHF.